Following are 30 T cell receptor beta chains from one sample sequenced in a study of CD8+ T cells in alopecia areata. Following RNA extraction, reverse transcription yielded cDNA that acted as the sequencing template. The repertoire was sequenced with immunoSEQ multiplex PCR; TCRdb's copy has only in-frame clones and lacks some. The sample has 150,000 to 190,000 clones, about 51% seen once. Here the sequenced sample was CD8+ T cells sorted from blood, taken at week 0. These receptors all come from a human donor with alopecia areata.

Points on this clone: The sample holds other DNA sequences that translate to the same CDR3. This sequence joins TRBV29-1 and TRBJ1-1; no clear D. V lost 4 bases to trimming and J lost 4 bases, with 4 bases between them. The CDR3 totals 10 residues. The germline V gene encodes CDR1 SQVTM and CDR2 ANQGSEA. The CDR3 reads CSVVGTEAFF. In DNA, the CDR3 is TGCAGCGTTGTGGGCACTGAAGCTTTCTTT.

The chain joins TRBV30 to TRBJ2-3; the match to TRBD1 covers 9 bases. Losses at the gene ends were 4 bases for V and 3 bases for J; bases not matched to a gene: 5. This CDR3 contains 14 residues. Germline loops: CDR1 GTSNPN, CDR2 SVGIG (reference sequence). The CDR3, as DNA: TGTGCCTGGAATACAGGGGGCCTGACAGATACGCAGTATTTT. It is translated as CAWNTGGLTDTQYF.

The sample holds a few counts of this clone. The V and J genes are TRBV6-6 and TRBJ1-2, with a weak D call TRBD1 (5 bases). V gave up 2 bases and J gave up 8 bases, with 18 bases separating them. The CDR3 is made up of 15 amino acids. Per the germline V gene, CDR1 is MNHNY and CDR2 is SVGAGI (reference sequence). The CDR3 reads CASSYTGTAPPGYTF. The CDR3 region has the DNA TGTGCCAGCAGTTACACCGGGACGGCTCCTCCCGGCTACACCTTC.

In its sample, this clone was seen a few times. Distinct nucleotide sequences in the sample also encode this CDR3. The rearrangement links TRBV30 to TRBJ2-7; possibly TRBD2 for D (5 bases). Germline-derived CDR1 and CDR2 are GTSNPN and SVGIG (reference sequence). CDR3 length equals 12 residues. Trimming pared 2 bases from V and 3 bases from J, leaving 8 bases between. As DNA, the CDR3 is TGTGCCTGGAGTCCGGGGAGCTACGAGCAGTACTTC. This encodes CAWSPGSYEQYF.

The chain employs TRBV7-3 and TRBJ2-7, with 9 bases identical to TRBD1. CDR3 size: 18 residues. Germline V gene lookup returns CDR1 SGHTA and CDR2 FQGTGA. V shed 6 bases and J 3 bases; nucleotides not matched to a gene: 18. In nucleotides, the CDR3 is TGTGCCAGCAGACCAAATGGGGACAGGGAATCTTCCTACTACGAGCAGTACTTC. Its translation: CASRPNGDRESSYYEQYF.

V gene TRBV6-5 combines with J gene TRBJ2-2; D ambiguous. Per the germline V gene, CDR1 is MNHEY and CDR2 is SVGAGI. The CDR3 has 16 residues. Trimming stripped 3 bases from V and 4 bases from J, with 15 bases between. The CDR3 sequence: CASSYSAALTTGELFF. In nucleotides, the CDR3 is TGTGCCAGCAGTTATTCGGCAGCTCTTACCACCGGGGAGCTGTTTTTT.

This chain links TRBV6-5 with TRBJ2-2; no definite D call. The V gene's germline CDR1 is MNHEY and CDR2 SVGAGI. The CDR3 spans 11 residues. Trimming removed 2 bases at V and 7 bases at J, with 2 bases between. The CDR3 here is CASSYGGELFF. The CDR3 nucleotides are TGTGCCAGCAGTTACGGCGGGGAGCTGTTTTTT.

J is TRBJ2-2 and V is TRBV19; D remains ambiguous. V dropped 6 bases and J dropped 3 bases, with 5 bases sitting between them. The CDR3 covers 12 residues. Looked up from germline, CDR1 is LNHDA and CDR2 is SQIVND (reference sequence). CDR3 amino acids: CASSLDTGELFF. CDR3 DNA sequence: TGTGCCAGTAGCCTGGACACCGGGGAGCTGTTTTTT.

A few counts support this clone. This chain joins TRBV5-1 and TRBJ2-1; D may correspond to TRBD1 or TRBD2 (5 bases each). Germline V gene lookup returns CDR1 SGHRS and CDR2 YFSETQ. This CDR3 has 15 amino acids. V lost 3 bases and J 7 bases, leaving 17 bases between the germline ends. The CDR3 region is CASSSDGDPMNEQFF. The CDR3 DNA is TGCGCCAGCAGCTCCGACGGGGACCCGATGAATGAGCAGTTCTTC.

This clone was counted between two and nine times. This chain joins TRBV28 and TRBJ2-5; TRBD2 matches 13 bases. Looked up from germline, CDR1 is MDHEN and CDR2 is SYDVKM. The V segment lost 3 bases and the J segment 5 bases; nucleotides outside the gene matches: 9. The CDR3 contains 17 residues. The CDR3 reads CASSLGLAGLPGETQYF. In DNA, the CDR3 is TGTGCCAGCAGTTTGGGACTAGCGGGGCTCCCGGGGGAGACCCAGTACTTC.

With regard to this clone: At the DNA level, this CDR3 is encoded by other sequences in the same sample as well. This chain connects TRBV29-1 to TRBJ1-1; D remains ambiguous. Deletions cut 6 bases from V and 1 base from J, with 6 bases between. CDR3 length: 11 residues. The germline CDR1 and CDR2 sequences are SQVTM and ANQGSEA. The CDR3 reads CSVKGNTEAFF. DNA for the CDR3: TGCAGCGTGAAGGGGAACACTGAAGCTTTCTTT. Combining the CDR3 with reference TRBV29-1 and TRBJ1-1 gives the whole variable domain SAVISQKPSRDICQRGTSLTIQCQVDSQVTMMFWYRQQPGQSLTLIATANQGSEATYESGFVIDKFPISRPNLTFSTLTVSNMSPEDSSIYLCSVKGNTEAFFGQGTRLTVV.

This chain joins TRBV29-1 and TRBJ1-4, with D possibly being TRBD1 (5 bases). Germline CDR1 reads SQVTM; CDR2 reads ANQGSEA. This CDR3 is built from 14 residues. Trimming shortened V by 5 bases and J by 6 bases, and 16 bases separated the two germline ends. The CDR3 protein is CSVTPQGFDEKLFF. CDR3 in DNA: TGCAGCGTTACACCTCAGGGTTTCGATGAAAAACTGTTTTTT.

The chain joins TRBV6-1 to TRBJ2-5; D is undetermined. V was trimmed by 1 base and J by 5 bases, leaving 14 bases between them. Germline V CDR1 and CDR2: MNHNS, SASEGT. The CDR3 covers 15 residues. The CDR3 DNA follows: TGTGCCAGCAGTGAAGTGGGATTTCCGCGGGAGACCCAGTACTTC. It is translated as CASSEVGFPRETQYF.

The chain uses TRBV29-1 and TRBJ1-2, with D maybe TRBD1 (5 bases). The CDR3 runs to 12 residues. Between the trimmed V and J ends, which lost 6 bases and 8 bases, there was a span of 16 bases. Germline V gene data show CDR1 as SQVTM and CDR2 as ANQGSEA. The DNA for the CDR3 is TGCAGCGTGATCATTTCCCAGGGAGGCTACACCTTC. Translating gives CSVIISQGGYTF.

This clone was found a few times. J is TRBJ2-4 and V is TRBV2; no definite D call. Germline V lookup: CDR1 SNHLY, CDR2 FYNNEI. The V end lost 4 bases, the J end lost 9 bases, and 10 bases lay between the germline ends. This CDR3 is 12 amino acids long. CDR3 sequence: CASSGEQVIQYF. CDR3 sequence (DNA): TGTGCCAGCAGTGGGGAACAAGTCATTCAGTACTTC.

The genes are TRBV15 and TRBJ2-7; maybe TRBD2 (5 bases). V lost 3 bases, J lost 2 bases, and 17 bases lay in between. Germline V gives CDR1 LNHNV, CDR2 YYDKDF (reference sequence). The CDR3 is 16 amino acids. The CDR3 spells CATSRPLEGSTYEQYF. CDR3 coding DNA: TGTGCCACCAGCAGGCCACTCGAGGGTTCCACCTACGAGCAGTACTTC.

A word on this clone: Compared with germline, one end of the junction differs, possibly owing to a read error. The CDR3 here is CASSGGQGGGANVLSF. The CDR3 bases are TGTGCCAGCAGTGGGGGACAGGGAGGTGGGGCCAACGTCCTGTCTTTC. J is TRBJ2-6 and V is TRBV2, with TRBD1 matching over 9 bases. In germline, CDR1 is SNHLY, CDR2 FYNNEI. CDR3 size: 16 residues.

This clone has more than one count but fewer than ten. The chain links TRBV13 to TRBJ2-7; D may correspond to TRBD1 or TRBD2 (6 bases each). The ends were cut back, 1 base at V and 0 bases at J, with 10 bases in the middle. Looked up from germline, CDR1 is PRHDT and CDR2 is FYEKMQ (reference sequence). This CDR3 has 15 residues. As DNA, the CDR3 is TGTGCCAGCAGCTTAGCCGGGGGCCTCTCCTACGAGCAGTACTTC. This sequence encodes CASSLAGGLSYEQYF.

V is TRBV4-3 and J is TRBJ2-7, with D possibly being TRBD1 (6 bases). Germline V CDR1 and CDR2: LGHNA, YSLEER. The V end lost 6 bases, the J end lost 0 bases, and 12 bases lay between the germline ends. The CDR3 has 14 amino acids. This CDR3 reads CASSKGQNSYEQYF. For the CDR3, the DNA is TGCGCCAGCAGTAAAGGACAGAACTCCTACGAGCAGTACTTC.

This chain connects TRBV6-1 to TRBJ1-1; unclear D gene. Germline CDR1 is MNHNS and CDR2 is SASEGT. The CDR3 spans 12 residues. V lost 6 bases and J lost 3, with 8 bases in between. CDR3 DNA: TGTGCCAGCAGCCCTGTCCACACTGAAGCTTTCTTT. Translating it yields CASSPVHTEAFF.

V gene TRBV14 combines with J gene TRBJ2-1, with D unclear. Germline CDR1 SGHDN, CDR2 FVKESK. V lost 4 bases and J 5 bases, leaving 9 bases between the germline ends. The CDR3 totals 13 residues. The CDR3 DNA reads as TGTGCCAGCAGCCCGACGGCTAACAATGAGCAGTTCTTC. Translation: CASSPTANNEQFF.

The genes are TRBV30 and TRBJ1-1; no reliable D call. Per germline, CDR1 GTSNPN and CDR2 SVGIG (reference sequence). V was trimmed by 0 bases and J by 5 bases, leaving 10 bases between them. The CDR3 contains 13 residues. Here the CDR3 reads CAWSVAGRTEAFF. DNA of the CDR3: TGTGCCTGGAGTGTAGCCGGGAGGACTGAAGCTTTCTTT.

This clone was counted only a few times. This chain joins TRBV30 and TRBJ2-6; possible D gene TRBD2, 5 bases. V dropped 3 bases and J dropped 0 bases, with 9 bases sitting between them. The CDR3 extends over 15 amino acids. Germline V gene sequence: CDR1 GTSNPN, CDR2 SVGIG (reference sequence). CDR3 sequence reads: CAWSAGISGANVLTF. CDR3 DNA sequence: TGTGCCTGGAGCGCGGGTATCTCTGGGGCCAACGTCCTGACTTTC.

This rearrangement joins TRBV30 to TRBJ1-2; D might be TRBD1 (6 bases). Germline values: CDR1 GTSNPN, CDR2 SVGIG (reference sequence). The germline V and J ends were trimmed by 1 base and 2 bases, with 8 bases remaining between them. CDR3 length equals 13 residues. The CDR3 loop is CAWSGGQNYGYTF. CDR3 nucleotide sequence: TGTGCCTGGAGTGGGGGGCAAAACTATGGCTACACCTTC.

This clone was observed a handful of times. An end of the junction differs from the germline gene, which may be a read error. The gene calls are TRBV7-9 and TRBJ1-1; D not resolved. CDR1 and CDR2 (germline): SEHNR, FQNEAQ (reference sequence). The CDR3 is made up of 14 amino acids. DNA for the CDR3: TGTGCCAGCAGCTTAGGGGTCGGGATCACTAAAGCTTTCTTT. Translation: CASSLGVGITKAFF.

This sequence joins TRBV29-1 and TRBJ1-1; TRBD1 aligns across 7 bases. CDR3 length equals 13 residues. With V trimmed by 6 bases and J by 7 bases, 11 bases remained unmatched. The germline CDR1 and CDR2 sequences are SQVTM and ANQGSEA. CDR3: CSVPGTERVEAFF. In DNA form, the CDR3 reads TGCAGCGTGCCCGGGACAGAACGAGTTGAAGCTTTCTTT.

The V call is TRBV7-8, the J call TRBJ2-7; maybe TRBD1 (5 bases). V was cut by 8 bases and J by 2 bases, with 10 bases left in between. This CDR3 region has 12 residues. Germline V gene lookup returns CDR1 SGHVS and CDR2 FQNEAQ. CDR3: CASGQGTYEQYF. As DNA, the CDR3 is TGTGCCAGCGGGCAGGGAACCTACGAGCAGTACTTC.

The genes are TRBV6-6 and TRBJ1-4; D not certain. Deletions cut 4 bases from V and 8 bases from J, with 14 bases between. Germline CDR1 reads MNHNY; CDR2 reads SVGAGI (reference sequence). This CDR3 spans 14 amino acids. In DNA form, the CDR3 reads TGTGCCAGCAGTTTACCGCTCCCTGGGGAAAAACTGTTTTTT. Its protein product is CASSLPLPGEKLFF.

The genes are TRBV7-2 and TRBJ2-1, with no clear D. Trimming stripped 5 bases from V and 10 bases from J, with 18 bases between. Germline CDR1 is SGHTA and CDR2 is FQGNSA. The CDR3 extends over 14 amino acids. CDR3 sequence reads: CASSPSMGWEEQFF. The CDR3 DNA reads TGTGCCAGCAGCCCCTCAATGGGTTGGGAAGAGCAGTTCTTC. Together with reference TRBV7-2 and TRBJ2-1, the CDR3 gives the full variable domain: GAGVSQSPSNKVTEKGKDVELRCDPISGHTALYWYRQSLGQGLEFLIYFQGNSAPDKSGLPSDRFSAERTGGSVSTLTIQRTQQEDSAVYLCASSPSMGWEEQFFGPGTRLTVL.

This chain links TRBV29-1 with TRBJ1-1; the D is unclear. The germline CDR1 and CDR2 sequences are SQVTM and ANQGSEA. The CDR3 covers 11 residues. V was shortened by 0 bases and J by 1 base, with 0 bases between the two germline ends. The CDR3 sequence is CSVEENTEAFF. The CDR3 DNA sequence: TGCAGCGTTGAAGAGAACACTGAAGCTTTCTTT.